The source of this T cell receptor beta chain is a study of T cell repertoires in cytomegalovirus infection. With regard to this clonotype: Antigen unknown.

From the reads, TCRdb called clonotypes with MiXCR, one entry per CDR3 protein. The table records 650,000 to 900,000 distinct CDR3 sequences, roughly 33% of them present only once. Sequences were derived from cultured CD8+ T cells from PBMCs, sampled from culture after CMV antigen stimulation. The source is a human donor in good health (CMV status not recorded). Some clones in this sample may be carry-over from other donors' samples.

CDR3 bases: TGTGCCAGTCAGTGGGGTAACACTGAAGCTTTCTTT. Translated: CASQWGNTEAFF. The chain is built from TRBV19 and TRBJ1-1; unclear D gene. CDR3 size: 12 residues. Germline V gene data show CDR1 as LNHDA and CDR2 as SQIVND (reference sequence). Trimming took off 8 bases at V and 2 bases at J, with 9 bases between the two ends.